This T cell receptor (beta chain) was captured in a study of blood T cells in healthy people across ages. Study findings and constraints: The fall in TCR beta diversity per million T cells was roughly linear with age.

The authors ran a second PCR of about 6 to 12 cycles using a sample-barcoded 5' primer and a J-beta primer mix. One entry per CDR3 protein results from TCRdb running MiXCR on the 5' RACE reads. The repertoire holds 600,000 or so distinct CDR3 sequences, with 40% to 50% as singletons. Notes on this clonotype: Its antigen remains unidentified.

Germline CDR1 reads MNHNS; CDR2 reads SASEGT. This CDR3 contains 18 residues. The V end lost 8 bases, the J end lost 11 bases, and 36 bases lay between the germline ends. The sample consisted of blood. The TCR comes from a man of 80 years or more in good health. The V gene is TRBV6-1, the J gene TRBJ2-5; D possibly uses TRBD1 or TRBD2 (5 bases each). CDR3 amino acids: CASHSGTQLVGYVNEQYF. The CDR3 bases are TGTGCCAGCCACTCCGGGACCCAATTAGTTGGGTACGTGAATGAGCAGTACTTC.